The 4 T cell receptor beta chains reported below all come from one sample, sequenced in a study of T cell responses to AZD1222 COVID-19 vaccine. Some clones are missing from TCRdb's copy, which holds only in-frame ones; the method was immunoSEQ multiplex PCR. The sample contains over 100,000 clones, roughly 92% of which appear only once. The sequenced sample was peripheral blood, obtained on day 0 of AZD1222 vaccination. The receptors shown here come from an adult in good health.

V gene TRBV9 combines with J gene TRBJ1-5; D unresolved. Germline CDR1 is SGDLS and CDR2 is YYNGEE. There are 13 residues in the CDR3. V lost 2 bases and J 3 bases, leaving 6 bases between the germline ends. The CDR3 sequence: CASSVQINQPQHF. The CDR3 DNA follows: TGTGCCAGCAGCGTCCAGATCAATCAGCCCCAGCATTTT.

This chain uses TRBV19 with TRBJ1-2, with 7 bases lining up with TRBD1. V shed 7 bases and J 1 base; nucleotides not matched to a gene: 15. The CDR3 runs to 17 residues. In germline, CDR1 is LNHDA, CDR2 SQIVND (reference sequence). The CDR3: CASTNRDSSWLNYGYTF. The CDR3 nucleotides read TGTGCCAGTACTAATAGGGACAGTTCTTGGCTTAACTATGGCTACACCTTC.

V usage is TRBV19 and J usage is TRBJ1-5, with 10 bases aligning to TRBD1. CDR1 LNHDA and CDR2 SQIVND come from the germline V gene (reference sequence). The CDR3 sequence is 15 residues long. Trimming removed 3 bases from V and 3 bases from J; junction bases left unmatched: 2. The CDR3 spells CASSIGQGDNQPQHF. CDR3 coding DNA: TGTGCCAGTAGTATCGGACAGGGGGACAATCAGCCCCAGCATTTT.

The chain combines TRBV19 with TRBJ1-3; a weak D match, TRBD1 (6 bases). With 6 bases removed from V and 0 bases from J, the gap between germline ends came to 9 bases. This CDR3 contains 14 residues. Germline CDR1 and CDR2: LNHDA and SQIVND (reference sequence). The CDR3 is CASRDSLSGNTIYF. The CDR3 DNA is TGTGCCAGTAGGGACAGCCTCTCTGGAAACACCATATATTTT.